One and the same sample provided the 14 T cell receptor beta chains below, sequenced in a study of read filtering for tumor transcriptome and immune sequencing. This library used approximately 390 ng RNA and molecular barcoded adaptors spanning alpha/delta and beta/gamma chains. Using its own MiXCR run on the reads, TCRdb lists one record per CDR3 protein. The profile covers roughly 25,000 distinct CDR3 sequences, with under 25% appearing a single time and about a sixth taken by the ten largest. Sample: a population of CD138-negative cells sorted from bone marrow. These TCRs come from a donor at least 40 years old with multiple myeloma.

Comments on this clonotype: It may be a read error: a sequence one base away is much more abundant. The chain links TRBV19 to TRBJ1-5, with TRBD1 identical over 8 bases. The length of the CDR3 is 16 residues. With V trimmed by 7 bases and J by 2 bases, 10 bases remained unmatched. CDR1 and CDR2 (germline): LNHDA, SQIVND (reference sequence). The CDR3 region is CASNSRGPSGNQPQHF. The DNA for the CDR3 is TGTGCCAGTAATAGCAGGGGGCCCTCAGGCAATCAGCCCCAGCATTTT.

This clonotype was counted ten times or more. The V gene is TRBV2, the J gene TRBJ1-1; 8 bases align to TRBD1. In germline, CDR1 is SNHLY, CDR2 FYNNEI. J lost 0 bases, V lost 7 bases, and 7 bases had no gene match. The CDR3 runs 15 residues. CDR3 sequence reads: CASTQDRAVNTEAFF. Written as DNA, the CDR3 is TGTGCCAGCACCCAGGACAGGGCGGTGAACACTGAAGCTTTCTTT.

This clonotype was found many times. V gene TRBV30 combines with J gene TRBJ2-2, with 7 positions matching TRBD2. Trimming at V came to 3 bases and at J to 4 bases, leaving 8 bases not matched to a gene. CDR3 length: 15 residues. Germline V gives CDR1 GTSNPN, CDR2 SVGIG (reference sequence). The CDR3 sequence is CAWRRRGGSTGELFF. In DNA, the CDR3 is TGTGCCTGGAGACGGCGAGGCGGGAGCACCGGGGAGCTGTTTTTT.

The sample holds many counts of this clonotype. V and J are TRBV29-1 and TRBJ2-7, with TRBD1 identical over 7 bases. Germline V gene data show CDR1 as SQVTM and CDR2 as ANQGSEA. V lost 7 bases, J lost 2 bases, and 5 bases stayed unmatched. CDR3 length: 12 amino acids. CDR3 region: CSAQGVAYEQYF. The CDR3 coding sequence is TGCAGCGCCCAGGGGGTAGCCTACGAGCAGTACTTC.

Ten or more counts support this clonotype. The rearrangement uses TRBV6-1 and TRBJ2-1; 13 positions agree with TRBD2. Germline CDR1 reads MNHNS; CDR2 reads SASEGT. The V segment lost 7 bases and the J segment 3 bases; nucleotides outside the gene matches: 3. There are 15 residues in the CDR3. The CDR3 reads CASNGLAGDYNEQFF. For the CDR3, the DNA is TGTGCCAGCAACGGACTAGCGGGGGACTACAATGAGCAGTTCTTC.

This clonotype came up many times. The chain employs TRBV5-1 and TRBJ2-7, with D possibly matching TRBD1 (5 bases). Germline V lookup: CDR1 SGHRS, CDR2 YFSETQ. V was trimmed by 0 bases and J by 2 bases, leaving 9 bases between them. The CDR3 is 14 amino acids. The chain's CDR3 is CASSLGRVPYEQYF. CDR3 DNA: TGCGCCAGCAGCTTGGGCAGGGTACCCTACGAGCAGTACTTC.

Here the CDR3 DNA reads TGTGCCAGCAGCGTCCCGGGACTCCGCGGTGAGCAGTTCTTC. Translating gives CASSVPGLRGEQFF. The chain has TRBV7-9 and TRBJ2-1; possible D gene TRBD2, 6 bases. The V gene lost 5 bases and the J gene lost 9 bases, with 17 bases spanning the gap. Per the germline V gene, CDR1 is SEHNR and CDR2 is FQNEAQ (reference sequence). CDR3 size: 14 residues.

At least ten counts were recorded for this clonotype. V is TRBV30 and J is TRBJ2-1; 9 nucleotides line up with TRBD2. Germline loops: CDR1 GTSNPN, CDR2 SVGIG (reference sequence). After removal of 7 bases from V and 7 bases from J, the junction contained 23 bases not matched to a gene. This CDR3 has 18 amino acids. CDR3 loop: CASGQPPRGGRADNEQFF. In DNA form, the CDR3 reads TGTGCCTCAGGACAGCCCCCACGTGGCGGGAGGGCCGATAATGAGCAGTTCTTC. The variable domain in full, completed from reference TRBV30 and TRBJ2-1, reads SQTIHQWPATLVQPVGSPLSLECTVEGTSNPNLYWYRQAAGRGLQLLFYSVGIGQISSEVPQNLSASRPQDRQFILSSKKLLLSDSGFYLCASGQPPRGGRADNEQFFGPGTRLTVL.

This clonotype was seen ten or more times. The CDR3 nucleotides read TGTGCCAGCAGCCGTGCAGGTAATGAAGCTTTCTTT. Its translation: CASSRAGNEAFF. J is TRBJ1-1 and V is TRBV7-8, with D unresolved. Germline loops: CDR1 SGHVS, CDR2 FQNEAQ. Trimming took off 5 bases at V and 7 bases at J, with 11 bases between the two ends. There are 12 residues in the CDR3.

This clonotype was seen many times. The rearrangement joins TRBV28 to TRBJ2-1; D is uncertain. CDR1 and CDR2 from the germline V gene are MDHEN and SYDVKM. Trimming took off 5 bases at V and 4 bases at J, with 12 bases between the two ends. This CDR3 has 14 amino acids. The CDR3 nucleotides are TGTGCCAGCAGTCCCGCCCTTGGGTACAATGAGCAGTTCTTC. Its protein product is CASSPALGYNEQFF.

This clonotype has ten or more counts. The CDR3 protein is CASLPIGDNEQFF. The CDR3 DNA sequence: TGTGCCAGCCTCCCGATCGGGGACAATGAGCAGTTCTTC. The chain recombines TRBV6-1 with TRBJ2-1; D possibly corresponds to TRBD2 (5 bases). CDR1 MNHNS and CDR2 SASEGT come from the germline V gene. Trimming stripped 8 bases from V and 5 bases from J, with 13 bases between. This CDR3 is 13 amino acids long.

V gene TRBV27 combines with J gene TRBJ1-1; 10 bases line up with TRBD1. V lost 5 bases and J lost 6; bases outside the gene matches: 12. The CDR3 is 16 residues long. Germline V CDR1 and CDR2: MNHEY, SMNVEV (reference sequence). Here the CDR3 reads CASSPTPGQGRPEAFF. In DNA form, the CDR3 reads TGTGCCAGCAGTCCAACTCCGGGACAGGGGAGACCTGAAGCTTTCTTT.

The J gene is TRBJ2-7, the V gene TRBV7-3, with 9 bases matching TRBD1. The CDR3 has 13 residues. Germline lookup yields CDR1 SGHTA and CDR2 FQGTGA. After removal of 4 bases from V and 7 bases from J, the junction contained 5 bases not matched to a gene. DNA of the CDR3: TGTGCCAGCAGCTCCCGGACAGGGGTTGAGCAGTACTTC. Amino acid sequence: CASSSRTGVEQYF.

This clonotype showed up many times. The chain couples TRBV6-5 to TRBJ2-7; 8 bases are shared with TRBD2. Germline loops: CDR1 MNHEY, CDR2 SVGAGI. The CDR3 runs to 13 residues. J was trimmed by 6 bases and V by 4 bases; bases with no gene match: 5. The CDR3 nucleotides read TGTGCCAGCAGTTTCGGACTAGCCGGCGAGCAGTACTTC. Translating it yields CASSFGLAGEQYF.